This T cell receptor (beta chain) is from a study of shared clonotypes between healthy human individuals. Study context: CD4 naive and memory got three plates each, CD8 naive two, CD8 memory one.

Here immunoSEQ multiplex PCR was the method, and the copy in TCRdb shows in-frame clones only, minus some. The data hold 760,000 or so clones, with roughly 96% observed a single time. Looked up from germline, CDR1 is SEHNR and CDR2 is FQNEAQ (reference sequence). This CDR3 is 13 amino acids long. V gave up 5 bases and J gave up 5 bases, with 12 bases separating them. CD45RO-negative cells were positively selected for CCR7, leaving out terminally differentiated effector memory CD45RA+ cells. The source is a man aged 25-40 years in good health. Sequencing used naive CD8+ T cells sorted from blood. The chain has TRBV7-9 and TRBJ2-5, with D possibly matching TRBD1 (6 bases). The CDR3 here is CASSQTGEETQYF. The CDR3 DNA reads as TGTGCCAGCAGCCAGACAGGAGAGGAGACCCAGTACTTC. The variable domain in full, with the rest retrieved from reference TRBV7-9 and TRBJ2-5, is DTGVSQNPRHKITKRGQNVTFRCDPISEHNRLYWYRQTLGQGPEFLTYFQNEAQLEKSRLLSDRFSAERPKGSFSTLEIQRTEQGDSAMYLCASSQTGEETQYFGPGTRLLVL.